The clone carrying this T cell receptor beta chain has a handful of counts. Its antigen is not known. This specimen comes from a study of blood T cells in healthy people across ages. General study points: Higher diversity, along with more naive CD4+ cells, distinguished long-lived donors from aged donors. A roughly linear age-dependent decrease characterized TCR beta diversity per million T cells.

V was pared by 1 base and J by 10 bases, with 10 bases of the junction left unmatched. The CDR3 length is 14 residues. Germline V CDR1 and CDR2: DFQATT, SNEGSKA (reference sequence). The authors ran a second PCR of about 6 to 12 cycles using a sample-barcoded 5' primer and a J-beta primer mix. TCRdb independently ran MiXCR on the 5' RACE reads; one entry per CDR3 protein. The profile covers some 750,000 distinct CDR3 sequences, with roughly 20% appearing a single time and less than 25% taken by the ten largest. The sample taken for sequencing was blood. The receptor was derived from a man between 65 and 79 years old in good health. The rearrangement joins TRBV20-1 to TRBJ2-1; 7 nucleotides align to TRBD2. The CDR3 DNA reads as TGCAGTGCTAGAGTCCAGCGGGGTATGCGGGAGCAGTTCTTC. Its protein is CSARVQRGMREQFF.